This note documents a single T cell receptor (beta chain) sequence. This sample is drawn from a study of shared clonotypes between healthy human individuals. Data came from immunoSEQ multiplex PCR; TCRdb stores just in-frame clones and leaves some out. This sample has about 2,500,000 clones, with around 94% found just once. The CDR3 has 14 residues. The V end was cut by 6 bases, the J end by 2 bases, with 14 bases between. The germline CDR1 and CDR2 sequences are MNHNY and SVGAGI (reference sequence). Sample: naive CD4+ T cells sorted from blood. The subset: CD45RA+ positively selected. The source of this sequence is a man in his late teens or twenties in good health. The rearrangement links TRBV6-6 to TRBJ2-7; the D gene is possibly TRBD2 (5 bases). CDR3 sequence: CASRPGLNAYEQYF. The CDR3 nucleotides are TGTGCCAGCAGACCTGGACTGAACGCCTACGAGCAGTACTTC.